The 25 T cell receptor beta chains presented below share a single source sample, sequenced in a study of blood T cell repertoires in COVID-19. TCRdb's copy holds only in-frame clones and misses some; the assay was immunoSEQ multiplex PCR. The sample carries 150,000 to 250,000 clones, about 85% recorded once. The sample was PBMCs or T cells enriched from blood (not recorded which). Source of these receptors: a woman aged 30 to 39 who had recovered from COVID-19.

Only one count was recorded for this clone. J is TRBJ1-5 and V is TRBV6-5; TRBD1 matches at 8 bases. The length of the CDR3 is 15 residues. With V trimmed by 2 bases and J by 0 bases, 0 bases remained unmatched. Germline lookup yields CDR1 MNHEY and CDR2 SVGAGI. The CDR3 DNA follows: TGTGCCAGCAGTTACGGACAGGGTAGCAATCAGCCCCAGCATTTT. Translated, it gives CASSYGQGSNQPQHF.

The chain couples TRBV3-1 (or the pseudogene TRBV3-2) to TRBJ1-5, with D possibly being TRBD1 (5 bases). The CDR3 totals 14 residues. Per germline, CDR1 LGHDT and CDR2 YNNKEL (reference sequence). V lost 0 bases, J lost 11 bases, and 14 bases lay in between. CDR3 protein: CASSQDRGIRAQHF. The CDR3 nucleotides are TGTGCCAGCAGCCAAGATCGGGGGATAAGGGCCCAGCATTTT.

This rearrangement joins TRBV27 to TRBJ1-2, with D unresolved. The CDR3 sequence is 13 residues long. The V and J ends lost 8 bases and 2 bases respectively, with 12 bases between them. Germline CDR1 and CDR2: MNHEY and SMNVEV (reference sequence). CDR3 in DNA: TGTGCCAGCTCGAGGGCACCGAACTATGGCTACACCTTC. Its translation: CASSRAPNYGYTF.

The chain uses TRBV9 and TRBJ1-2, with 7 positions matching TRBD1. Germline assignment: CDR1 SGDLS and CDR2 YYNGEE. Unmatched junction bases numbered 15, after V lost 2 bases and J lost 5 bases. The CDR3 runs 17 residues. The CDR3 reads CASSVALLPGQLYGYTF. The CDR3 DNA is TGTGCCAGCAGCGTGGCTCTTCTACCGGGACAGCTATATGGCTACACCTTC. Using reference TRBV9 and TRBJ1-2 for the parts outside the CDR3, the full variable domain is DSGVTQTPKHLITATGQRVTLRCSPRSGDLSVYWYQQSLDQGLQFLIQYYNGEERAKGNILERFSAQQFPDLHSELNLSSLELGDSALYFCASSVALLPGQLYGYTFGSGTRLTVV.

This clone was seen only a few times. The V call is TRBV7-3, the J call TRBJ1-2; 7 bases line up with TRBD1. V lost 5 bases to trimming and J lost 3 bases; unmatched junction nucleotides: 6. The CDR3 is 14 residues long. Germline loops: CDR1 SGHTA, CDR2 FQGTGA. CDR3 in amino acids: CASSEAGTDYGYTF. CDR3 DNA sequence: TGTGCCAGCAGCGAAGCAGGGACAGACTATGGCTACACCTTC.

The chain links TRBV7-2 to TRBJ2-2, with TRBD2 as a possible D gene (6 bases). Between the trimmed V and J ends, which lost 6 bases and 4 bases, there was a span of 18 bases. The CDR3 has 16 amino acids. From germline, CDR1 is SGHTA and CDR2 FQGNSA. In DNA, the CDR3 is TGTGCCAGCAGACTTACCGGGACTCGGAGCACCGGGGAGCTGTTTTTT. Translation gives CASRLTGTRSTGELFF.

This chain's CDR3 is CSVQGQGAGGYTF. The CDR3 nucleotides are TGCAGCGTTCAGGGACAGGGGGCGGGTGGCTACACCTTC. This chain connects TRBV29-1 to TRBJ1-2, with TRBD1 matching 12 bases. Germline V gene lookup returns CDR1 SQVTM and CDR2 ANQGSEA. CDR3 length: 13 amino acids. Losses at the gene ends were 5 bases for V and 7 bases for J; bases not matched to a gene: 5. Variable domain in full (rest from reference TRBV29-1 and TRBJ1-2): SAVISQKPSRDICQRGTSLTIQCQVDSQVTMMFWYRQQPGQSLTLIATANQGSEATYESGFVIDKFPISRPNLTFSTLTVSNMSPEDSSIYLCSVQGQGAGGYTFGSGTRLTVV.

This clone was counted between two and nine times. The genes are TRBV4-3 and TRBJ1-6; 8 bases fit TRBD1. This CDR3 contains 15 residues. The germline V gene has CDR1 LGHNA and CDR2 YSLEER. J lost 5 bases, V lost 3 bases, and 3 bases had no gene match. CDR3 region: CASSQTTGDNSPLHF. The CDR3 DNA reads as TGCGCCAGCAGCCAGACGACAGGGGATAATTCACCCCTCCACTTT.

The chain recombines TRBV5-6 with TRBJ1-6; perhaps TRBD1 as D (5 bases). Between the trimmed V and J ends, which lost 0 bases and 6 bases, there was a span of 16 bases. The CDR3 is 17 residues long. Germline CDR1 reads SGHDT; CDR2 reads YYEEEE. In nucleotides, the CDR3 is TGTGCCAGCAGCTTGGAGGAAGCCCAAGGGGTTAATTCACCCCTCCACTTT. This translates into CASSLEEAQGVNSPLHF.

The V and J genes are TRBV5-1 and TRBJ1-1, with D uncertain. The germline V gene encodes CDR1 SGHRS and CDR2 YFSETQ. The V gene lost 0 bases and the J gene lost 5 bases, with 11 bases spanning the gap. This CDR3 has 14 amino acids. Written as DNA, the CDR3 is TGCGCCAGCAGCTTGGATATAACGGGGACTGAAGCTTTCTTT. It encodes CASSLDITGTEAFF.

The chain employs TRBV4-2 and TRBJ2-1, with TRBD2 as a possible D gene (5 bases). V lost 0 bases and J lost 5, with 17 bases in between. The CDR3 consists of 17 residues. The germline gives CDR1 LGHNA, CDR2 YNFKEQ. The CDR3 nucleotides are TGTGCCAGCAGCCAAGATTGGAAGCTAGCAGCAAACAATGAGCAGTTCTTC. This encodes CASSQDWKLAANNEQFF.

This sequence joins TRBV7-2 and TRBJ1-2; 9 bases match TRBD1. The CDR3 spans 14 residues. In germline, CDR1 is SGHTA, CDR2 FQGNSA. V shed 5 bases and J 7 bases; nucleotides not matched to a gene: 8. The chain's CDR3 is CASSPGTGRGGYTF. CDR3 sequence (DNA): TGTGCCAGCAGCCCAGGGACAGGGAGAGGTGGCTACACCTTC.

This rearrangement joins TRBV20-1 to TRBJ1-2; weak D call: TRBD1 (5 bases). Trimming took 5 bases from V and 7 from J, leaving 8 bases between them. This CDR3 has 10 residues. Germline CDR1 is DFQATT and CDR2 is SNEGSKA (reference sequence). This CDR3 reads CSAYRSGYTF. The CDR3 DNA reads as TGCAGTGCTTACAGGAGTGGCTACACCTTC.

V is TRBV28 and J is TRBJ1-6, with 8 nucleotides matching TRBD1. V lost 6 bases, J lost 10 bases, and 5 bases stayed unmatched. CDR1 MDHEN and CDR2 SYDVKM come from the germline V gene. The CDR3 spans 13 residues. CDR3 amino acids: CASRETGDSPLHF. CDR3 in DNA: TGTGCCAGCAGGGAGACAGGGGACTCACCCCTCCACTTT.

This chain connects TRBV25-1 to TRBJ1-2; D is perhaps TRBD1 (5 bases). Germline V CDR1 and CDR2: MGHDK, SYGVNS. Trimming left V 8 bases short and J 4 bases short, with 14 bases between. The CDR3 consists of 13 residues. The DNA for the CDR3 is TGTGCCAGCCAGGGACTGTCTTTCTATGGCTACACCTTC. Its translation: CASQGLSFYGYTF.

The chain joins TRBV5-8 to TRBJ2-3; the D gene is possibly TRBD1 (5 bases). This CDR3 region has 15 residues. CDR1 SGHTS and CDR2 YDEGEE come from the germline V gene. Trimming pared 4 bases from V and 3 bases from J, leaving 15 bases between. The CDR3 DNA sequence: TGTGCCAGCAGCCAGGGCCTTGATCCTACAGATACGCAGTATTTT. Protein sequence: CASSQGLDPTDTQYF. The full variable domain, its missing parts supplied by reference TRBV5-8 and TRBJ2-3, is EAGVTQSPTHLIKTRGQQATLRCSPISGHTSVYWYQQALGLGLQFLLWYDEGEERNRGNFPPRFSGRQFPNYSSELNVNALELEDSALYLCASSQGLDPTDTQYFGPGTRLTVL.

The rearrangement joins TRBV7-6 to TRBJ1-2, with a tentative D call TRBD1 (5 bases). V shed 4 bases and J shed 0 bases, with 18 bases lying between them. The CDR3 extends over 17 amino acids. From germline, CDR1 is SGHVS and CDR2 FNYEAQ. CDR3 residues: CASSSPTAGRANYGYTF. CDR3 DNA sequence: TGTGCCAGCAGCTCTCCGACAGCCGGTAGAGCTAACTATGGCTACACCTTC.

This chain connects TRBV9 to TRBJ1-5; a weak D match, TRBD1 (6 bases). The germline gives CDR1 SGDLS, CDR2 YYNGEE. Trimming stripped 0 bases from V and 3 bases from J, with 10 bases between. The CDR3 is 15 residues long. CDR3: CASSVGGGPNQPQHF. Written as DNA, the CDR3 is TGTGCCAGCAGCGTAGGAGGGGGTCCCAATCAGCCCCAGCATTTT.

The rearrangement links TRBV6-5 to TRBJ1-5, with a possible D match to TRBD1 (6 bases). In germline, CDR1 is MNHEY, CDR2 SVGAGI. V lost 4 bases and J 5 bases, leaving 12 bases between the germline ends. The CDR3 consists of 14 residues. The CDR3 coding sequence is TGTGCCAGCAGTTTGGGGGGGGGCGATCAGCCCCAGCATTTT. Protein: CASSLGGGDQPQHF.

V is TRBV29-1 and J is TRBJ1-2, with D possibly TRBD1 on 6 matching bases. CDR1 is SQVTM, CDR2 ANQGSEA, per germline. V was clipped by 6 bases and J by 3 bases, with 14 bases between them. The CDR3 length is 13 residues. This CDR3 reads CSVWEGGHYGYTF. Here the CDR3 DNA reads TGCAGCGTGTGGGAGGGGGGCCACTATGGCTACACCTTC.

V is TRBV12-3 or TRBV12-4 and J is TRBJ2-2; perhaps TRBD2 as D (6 bases). V was shortened by 7 bases and J by 7 bases, with 13 bases between the two germline ends. This CDR3 region has 13 residues. Written as DNA, the CDR3 is TGTGCCAGCACCCTCCCGGGAGTCGGGGAGCTGTTTTTT. Residues: CASTLPGVGELFF.

The chain uses TRBV11-3 and TRBJ1-3; D gene unclear. CDR1 is SGHNT, CDR2 YENEEA, per germline. Trimming removed 2 bases from V and 0 bases from J, with 8 bases in between. This CDR3 is 15 amino acids long. The CDR3 nucleotides read TGTGCCAGCAGCTTACAGATCATCTCTGGAAACACCATATATTTT. The encoded protein is CASSLQIISGNTIYF. Full variable domain (outside the CDR3, taken from reference TRBV11-3 and TRBJ1-3): EAGVVQSPRYKIIEKKQPVAFWCNPISGHNTLYWYLQNLGQGPELLIRYENEEAVDDSQLPKDRFSAERLKGVDSTLKIQPAELGDSAVYLCASSLQIISGNTIYFGEGSWLTVV.

The V and J genes are TRBV6-5 and TRBJ2-1; 11 bases map to TRBD1. The CDR3 contains 13 residues. The J segment lost 6 bases and the V segment lost 7 bases, leaving 2 bases of the junction unmatched. In germline, CDR1 is MNHEY, CDR2 SVGAGI. CDR3 nucleotides: TGTGCCAGCATGGACAGGGGGCGCAATGAGCAGTTCTTC. Its translation is CASMDRGRNEQFF.

The V gene is TRBV11-3, the J gene TRBJ2-1; D is possibly TRBD2 (6 bases). The length of the CDR3 is 16 residues. The V end lost 5 bases, the J end lost 3 bases, and 17 bases lay between the germline ends. Germline V gives CDR1 SGHNT, CDR2 YENEEA. The CDR3 coding sequence is TGTGCCAGCAGCCCCCGAAGGATGCGGGACTACAATGAGCAGTTCTTC. Encoded protein: CASSPRRMRDYNEQFF.

The J gene is TRBJ1-6, the V gene TRBV5-1; TRBD1 matches at 7 bases. Germline assignment: CDR1 SGHRS and CDR2 YFSETQ. J gave up 6 bases and V 2 bases, and 5 bases lay outside the gene matches. CDR3 length equals 15 residues. The CDR3 here is CASSFGTASNSPLHF. DNA for the CDR3: TGCGCCAGCAGCTTCGGGACAGCAAGTAATTCACCCCTCCACTTT.